This is a list of T cell receptor beta chains from one sample in a study of blood T cell repertoires in COVID-19. Sequencing was performed with immunoSEQ multiplex PCR; in TCRdb, only in-frame clones are kept and a portion is missing. The repertoire holds about 380,000 clones, with 88% as singletons. The sequencing input was PBMCs or T cells enriched from blood (not recorded which). The origin of the receptors is a woman aged 18-35 years who had recovered from COVID-19. Each CDR3 is given with its conserved first and last residue. Each record gives: J gene, CDR3 length, clone size, D gene, V gene, CDR3 protein, CDR3 DNA. A D gene is named only where the DNA matches it firmly. Expanded clones get a size class; other rows say once, few or many, or leave the size out.

J gene: TRBJ2-1
CDR3 length: 18
clone size: once
D gene: TRBD2
V gene: TRBV5-1
CDR3 protein: CASSSGSLTSGSYNEQFF
CDR3 DNA: TGCGCCAGCAGCTCGGGGTCCCTCACTAGCGGCTCCTACAATGAGCAGTTCTTC

J gene: TRBJ1-4
CDR3 length: 12
clone size: .
D gene: .
V gene: TRBV5-4
CDR3 protein: CASSLEAGKLFF
CDR3 DNA: TGTGCCAGCAGCTTGGAAGCGGGGAAACTGTTTTTT

J gene: TRBJ2-3
CDR3 length: 16
clone size: once
D gene: TRBD2
V gene: TRBV10-3
CDR3 protein: CAISESRGGGADTQYF
CDR3 DNA: TGTGCCATCAGTGAGTCTCGGGGGGGCGGCGCAGATACGCAGTATTTT

J gene: TRBJ1-1
CDR3 length: 15
clone size: once
D gene: .
V gene: TRBV5-1
CDR3 protein: CASSPDRGGLTEAFF
CDR3 DNA: TGCGCCAGCAGCCCCGACCGGGGAGGGCTCACTGAAGCTTTCTTT

J gene: TRBJ1-1
CDR3 length: 15
clone size: .
D gene: .
V gene: TRBV6-5
CDR3 protein: CASSYAQGRNTEAFF
CDR3 DNA: TGTGCCAGCAGTTACGCCCAGGGGCGGAACACTGAAGCTTTCTTT

J gene: TRBJ2-5
CDR3 length: 14
clone size: .
D gene: TRBD1
V gene: TRBV6-1
CDR3 protein: CASSHPGQQETQYF
CDR3 DNA: TGTGCCAGCAGTCATCCGGGACAGCAAGAGACCCAGTACTTC

J gene: TRBJ1-6
CDR3 length: 15
clone size: .
D gene: .
V gene: TRBV6-5
CDR3 protein: CASTPIGDYNSPLHF
CDR3 DNA: TGTGCCAGCACCCCCATCGGGGATTATAATTCACCCCTCCACTTT

J gene: TRBJ1-1
CDR3 length: 12
clone size: .
D gene: .
V gene: TRBV7-9
CDR3 protein: CASSPGDGEAFF
CDR3 DNA: TGTGCCAGCAGCCCGGGGGACGGTGAAGCTTTCTTT

J gene: TRBJ2-5
CDR3 length: 14
clone size: .
D gene: TRBD1
V gene: TRBV5-4
CDR3 protein: CASSTPGQGETQYF
CDR3 DNA: TGTGCCAGCAGCACCCCGGGACAGGGGGAGACCCAGTACTTC

J gene: TRBJ2-7
CDR3 length: 13
clone size: .
D gene: .
V gene: TRBV6-2/TRBV6-3
CDR3 protein: CASSYTRGYEQYF
CDR3 DNA: TGTGCCAGCAGTTACACCCGCGGCTACGAGCAGTACTTC

J gene: TRBJ1-2
CDR3 length: 11
clone size: once
D gene: .
V gene: TRBV29-1
CDR3 protein: CSVGTTSGYTF
CDR3 DNA: TGCAGCGTTGGGACTACTTCGGGCTACACCTTC

J gene: TRBJ2-3
CDR3 length: 16
clone size: .
D gene: TRBD2
V gene: TRBV2
CDR3 protein: CASSLPGGARTDTQYF
CDR3 DNA: TGTGCCAGCAGCCTACCCGGGGGGGCCCGCACAGATACGCAGTATTTT

J gene: TRBJ2-7
CDR3 length: 13
clone size: .
D gene: TRBD2
V gene: TRBV12-5
CDR3 protein: CASGRGGTYEQYF
CDR3 DNA: TGTGCTAGTGGTCGCGGGGGTACCTACGAGCAGTACTTC

J gene: TRBJ1-5
CDR3 length: 15
clone size: .
D gene: TRBD1
V gene: TRBV19
CDR3 protein: CASIGTGGFHQPQHF
CDR3 DNA: TGTGCCAGTATCGGGACAGGGGGCTTTCATCAGCCCCAGCATTTT

J gene: TRBJ2-7
CDR3 length: 19
clone size: .
D gene: TRBD2
V gene: TRBV5-1
CDR3 protein: CASSLAFGLSGGAKDEQYF
CDR3 DNA: TGCGCCAGCAGCTTGGCCTTTGGTCTTAGCGGGGGGGCCAAGGACGAGCAGTACTTC

J gene: TRBJ1-3
CDR3 length: 16
clone size: once
D gene: .
V gene: TRBV28
CDR3 protein: CASSLWRGPSGNTIYF
CDR3 DNA: TGTGCCAGCAGTTTATGGCGCGGTCCCTCTGGAAACACCATATATTTT

J gene: TRBJ2-5
CDR3 length: 13
clone size: once
D gene: .
V gene: TRBV3-1/TRBV3-2
CDR3 protein: CASSQGARETQYF
CDR3 DNA: TGTGCCAGCAGCCAGGGGGCGCGGGAGACCCAGTACTTC

J gene: TRBJ1-6
CDR3 length: 14
clone size: few
D gene: .
V gene: TRBV27
CDR3 protein: CASSYDRKHSPLHF
CDR3 DNA: TGTGCCAGCAGTTACGACAGGAAGCATTCACCCCTCCACTTT

J gene: TRBJ1-1
CDR3 length: 13
clone size: .
D gene: .
V gene: TRBV9
CDR3 protein: CASSAGQFLEAFF
CDR3 DNA: TGTGCCAGCAGCGCTGGACAGTTTCTTGAAGCTTTCTTT

J gene: TRBJ2-1
CDR3 length: 15
clone size: .
D gene: TRBD2
V gene: TRBV3-1/TRBV3-2
CDR3 protein: CASSQGRGGRNEQFF
CDR3 DNA: TGTGCCAGCAGCCAAGGCCGGGGGGGCCGCAATGAGCAGTTCTTC

J gene: TRBJ2-1
CDR3 length: 14
clone size: .
D gene: .
V gene: TRBV3-1/TRBV3-2
CDR3 protein: CASSGDMSYNEQFF
CDR3 DNA: TGTGCCAGCAGCGGGGACATGAGCTACAATGAGCAGTTCTTC

J gene: TRBJ2-7
CDR3 length: 16
clone size: once
D gene: TRBD2
V gene: TRBV4-3
CDR3 protein: CASSQDTDLAGVEQYF
CDR3 DNA: TGCGCCAGCAGCCAAGATACTGACCTAGCGGGGGTGGAGCAGTACTTC

J gene: TRBJ1-4
CDR3 length: 15
clone size: .
D gene: TRBD1
V gene: TRBV7-9
CDR3 protein: CASSLGRQGEEKLFF
CDR3 DNA: TGTGCCAGCAGCTTAGGCCGACAGGGCGAAGAAAAACTGTTTTTT

J gene: TRBJ1-1
CDR3 length: 11
clone size: .
D gene: .
V gene: TRBV30
CDR3 protein: CAWRANTEAFF
CDR3 DNA: TGTGCCTGGAGAGCGAACACTGAAGCTTTCTTT

J gene: TRBJ1-1
CDR3 length: 14
clone size: .
D gene: .
V gene: TRBV5-4
CDR3 protein: CASRTDTVNTEAFF
CDR3 DNA: TGTGCCAGCAGAACTGACACGGTGAACACTGAAGCTTTCTTT

J gene: TRBJ1-2
CDR3 length: 14
clone size: .
D gene: .
V gene: TRBV9
CDR3 protein: CASSVAGGTYGYTF
CDR3 DNA: TGTGCCAGCAGCGTAGCTGGGGGGACCTATGGCTACACCTTC

J gene: TRBJ1-6
CDR3 length: 14
clone size: .
D gene: .
V gene: TRBV2
CDR3 protein: CASSRGQGKSPLHF
CDR3 DNA: TGTGCCAGCAGTCGAGGGCAGGGGAAGTCACCCCTCCACTTT

J gene: TRBJ1-4
CDR3 length: 14
clone size: .
D gene: TRBD1
V gene: TRBV19
CDR3 protein: CASSIGQGGEKLFF
CDR3 DNA: TGTGCCAGTAGTATCGGACAGGGCGGCGAAAAACTGTTTTTT